These 12 T cell receptor beta chains were all obtained from the same sample, sequenced in a study. TCRdb analysed the RT-PCR reads with MiXCR anew, one entry per CDR3 protein. The sample consists of fewer than 800,000 distinct CDR3 sequences, around 14% of them appearing once. Sequenced material: memory CD4+ T cells from blood. The receptors derive from a female donor in good health, serving as a healthy control.

This clonotype came up many times. The chain has TRBV15 and TRBJ2-1; no reliable D call. The CDR3 covers 15 residues. Trimming removed 4 bases from V and 1 base from J, with 11 bases in between. Per the germline V gene, CDR1 is LNHNV and CDR2 is YYDKDF (reference sequence). CDR3 region: CATSKELFSYNEQFF. The CDR3 DNA reads as TGTGCCACCAGCAAAGAACTATTTTCCTACAATGAGCAGTTCTTC.

This clonotype came up many times. V usage is TRBV6-6 and J usage is TRBJ1-5; D is perhaps TRBD1 (6 bases). The CDR3 consists of 15 residues. The V gene's germline CDR1 is MNHNY and CDR2 SVGAGI (reference sequence). V shed 6 bases and J shed 1 base, with 13 bases lying between them. DNA for the CDR3: TGTGCCAGCAGCCATGGGACACCCAGCAATCAGCCCCAGCATTTT. This sequence encodes CASSHGTPSNQPQHF.

The V call is TRBV7-2, the J call TRBJ2-3, with 16 nucleotides matching TRBD2. With V trimmed by 5 bases and J by 1 base, 6 bases remained unmatched. Germline-derived CDR1 and CDR2 are SGHTA and FQGNSA. The CDR3 extends over 18 amino acids. The DNA of the CDR3 is TGTGCCAGCAGCCTAGGGACTAGCGGGAGGGGCGGCACAGATACGCAGTATTTT. Amino acid sequence: CASSLGTSGRGGTDTQYF.

This clonotype was recorded at least ten times. The gene calls are TRBV4-2 and TRBJ2-5; TRBD2 matches at 8 bases. Unmatched junction bases numbered 8, after V lost 2 bases and J lost 3 bases. CDR3 length: 16 amino acids. Germline V CDR1 and CDR2: LGHNA, YNFKEQ. The CDR3 protein is CASSQTPGTREETQYF. The CDR3 nucleotides are TGTGCCAGCAGCCAAACCCCCGGGACTAGGGAAGAGACCCAGTACTTC.

There are many counts of this clonotype. The chain employs TRBV29-1 and TRBJ2-5, with D perhaps matching TRBD1 (6 bases). Trimming removed 6 bases from V and 12 bases from J, with 20 bases in between. CDR1 and CDR2 from the germline V gene are SQVTM and ANQGSEA. This CDR3 has 12 amino acids. CDR3 sequence: CSVELQGSVKYF. The CDR3 nucleotides read TGCAGCGTGGAGCTACAGGGTTCAGTTAAGTACTTC.

The sample holds a few counts of this clonotype. The V and J genes are TRBV5-4 and TRBJ1-1, with unresolved D. Germline CDR1 is SGHNT and CDR2 is YYREEE (reference sequence). V was pared by 4 bases and J by 1 base, with 8 bases between. The CDR3 extends over 13 amino acids. CDR3 amino acids: CASSPFQNTEAFF. The CDR3 DNA is TGTGCCAGCAGCCCATTCCAGAACACTGAAGCTTTCTTT. The variable domain in full, completed from reference TRBV5-4 and TRBJ1-1, reads ETGVTQSPTHLIKTRGQQVTLRCSSQSGHNTVSWYQQALGQGPQFIFQYYREEENGRGNFPPRFSGLQFPNYSSELNVNALELDDSALYLCASSPFQNTEAFFGQGTRLTVV.

The sample holds a few counts of this clonotype. The V call is TRBV4-2, the J call TRBJ2-1, with TRBD2 matching over 14 bases. Germline V gene sequence: CDR1 LGHNA, CDR2 YNFKEQ. V shed 4 bases and J 6 bases; nucleotides not matched to a gene: 5. The CDR3 loop spans 16 amino acids. DNA of the CDR3: TGTGCCAGCAGCCTGACCGGGACTAGCGGGAGCAATGAGCAGTTCTTC. Translated: CASSLTGTSGSNEQFF.

V gene TRBV2 combines with J gene TRBJ2-5; possibly TRBD2 for D (5 bases). V was shortened by 8 bases and J by 2 bases, with 15 bases between the two germline ends. Germline CDR1 is SNHLY and CDR2 is FYNNEI. The CDR3 is 14 residues long. CDR3 sequence reads: CASYNPGTQETQYF. The CDR3 DNA reads TGTGCCAGCTATAATCCGGGAACACAAGAGACCCAGTACTTC.

This clonotype was seen many times. The chain couples TRBV7-2 to TRBJ2-5, with D unclear. V was trimmed by 3 bases and J by 1 base, leaving 6 bases between them. Per the germline V gene, CDR1 is SGHTA and CDR2 is FQGNSA. This CDR3 region has 13 residues. Written as DNA, the CDR3 is TGTGCCAGCAGCTTTCTCGCCCAAGAGACCCAGTACTTC. Translation gives CASSFLAQETQYF.

The chain joins TRBV3-1 to TRBJ2-7, with 9 bases fitting TRBD1. CDR3 length: 15 residues. Germline CDR1 LGHDT, CDR2 YNNKEL (reference sequence). The V and J ends lost 5 bases and 4 bases, in that order; junction bases with no gene match: 9. The CDR3 loop reads CASSVQGATSYEQYF. CDR3 nucleotides: TGTGCCAGCAGCGTACAGGGGGCGACCTCATACGAGCAGTACTTC.

The chain links TRBV28 to TRBJ2-3; D ambiguous. This CDR3 contains 13 residues. Germline V lookup: CDR1 MDHEN, CDR2 SYDVKM. V was trimmed by 4 bases and J by 3 bases, leaving 8 bases between them. Here the CDR3 reads CASSSAMTDTQYF. The CDR3 nucleotides read TGTGCCAGCAGTTCCGCGATGACAGATACGCAGTATTTT. Using reference TRBV28 and TRBJ2-3 for the parts outside the CDR3, the full variable domain is DVKVTQSSRYLVKRTGEKVFLECVQDMDHENMFWYRQDPGLGLRLIYFSYDVKMKEKGDIPEGYSVSREKKERFSLILESASTNQTSMYLCASSSAMTDTQYFGPGTRLTVL.

In its sample, this clonotype was seen a few times. V usage is TRBV30 and J usage is TRBJ1-5; 7 bases match TRBD1. J lost 8 bases, V lost 1 base, and 5 bases had no gene match. The CDR3 contains 13 residues. Germline V lookup: CDR1 GTSNPN, CDR2 SVGIG (reference sequence). The CDR3 here is CAWSEAGGKPQHF. The CDR3 nucleotides are TGTGCCTGGAGTGAGGCAGGGGGAAAGCCCCAGCATTTT.